A single sample gave rise to the 15 T cell receptor beta chains below, sequenced in a study of T cells after yellow fever vaccination. Each CDR3 protein is one row after TCRdb ran MiXCR on the 5' RACE reads. Among tens of thousands of distinct CDR3 sequences listed, approximately 7.5% were seen once. Sequenced here: CD8+ T cells sorted from PBMCs, sampled on the day of the yellow fever booster vaccination. All receptors derive from a young man who received the YFV17D yellow fever vaccine.

The genes are TRBV15 and TRBJ2-1; 8 bases align to TRBD2. The germline V gene has CDR1 LNHNV and CDR2 YYDKDF (reference sequence). The CDR3 runs 13 residues. The CDR3 is CTNNSGTYNEQFF. The CDR3, as DNA: TGTACCAATAATAGCGGGACCTACAATGAGCAGTTCTTC.

This clonotype was counted a few times. V and J are TRBV11-2 and TRBJ2-1, with 12 bases fitting TRBD2. Germline-derived CDR1 and CDR2 are SGHAT and FQNNGV. J was trimmed by 7 bases and V by 5 bases; bases with no gene match: 6. This CDR3 is built from 15 residues. The CDR3 DNA reads as TGTGCCAGCAGCCTAGCGGGAGGGTCTTCGAATGAGCAGTTCTTC. This sequence encodes CASSLAGGSSNEQFF.

This clonotype showed up just a few times. V and J are TRBV7-2 and TRBJ2-1; D possibly uses TRBD1 or TRBD2 (5 bases each). V gave up 7 bases and J gave up 6 bases, with 16 bases separating them. From germline, CDR1 is SGHTA and CDR2 FQGNSA. This CDR3 has 14 amino acids. CDR3: CASTWGSRSNEQFF. Written as DNA, the CDR3 is TGTGCCAGCACGTGGGGGAGTAGAAGCAATGAGCAGTTCTTC.

The chain joins TRBV7-2 to TRBJ2-2; D tentatively reads TRBD1 or TRBD2 (5 bases each). This CDR3 has 17 amino acids. In germline, CDR1 is SGHTA, CDR2 FQGNSA. The ends were cut back, 4 bases at V and 1 base at J, with 16 bases in the middle. CDR3 amino acids: CASSWPLGTKNTGELFF. In DNA, the CDR3 is TGTGCCAGCAGCTGGCCCTTGGGGACCAAGAACACCGGGGAGCTGTTTTTT.

The rearrangement uses TRBV27 and TRBJ2-2; D gene ambiguous. Trimming took off 3 bases at V and 3 bases at J, with 2 bases between the two ends. The CDR3 has 12 residues. Germline CDR1 MNHEY, CDR2 SMNVEV (reference sequence). As DNA, the CDR3 is TGTGCCAGCAGTTTTTACACCGGGGAGCTGTTTTTT. As protein: CASSFYTGELFF.

With respect to this clonotype: At one boundary the junction diverges from the germline segment, which might be a read error. This chain uses TRBV11-2 with TRBJ2-7; D is unclear. This CDR3 has 12 amino acids. Per germline, CDR1 SGHAT and CDR2 FQNNGV. CDR3: CASSLGTYEHYF. CDR3 nucleotide sequence: TGTGCCAGCAGCTTAGGTACGTACGAGCACTACTTC.

The chain combines TRBV5-6 with TRBJ2-3; perhaps TRBD2 as D (6 bases). The CDR3 length is 16 residues. Trimming shortened V by 4 bases and J by 3 bases, and 18 bases separated the two germline ends. Germline CDR1 SGHDT, CDR2 YYEEEE. CDR3 coding DNA: TGTGCCAGCAGCCCCGTAGACGACGGGGGTACAGATACGCAGTATTTT. The encoded protein is CASSPVDDGGTDTQYF.

This chain uses TRBV25-1 with TRBJ1-2; D not resolved. The CDR3 loop spans 12 amino acids. The germline V and J ends were trimmed by 3 bases and 2 bases, with 4 bases remaining between them. Per germline, CDR1 MGHDK and CDR2 SYGVNS. Here the CDR3 DNA reads TGTGCCAGCAGTGACGGCAACTATGGCTACACCTTC. It is translated as CASSDGNYGYTF.

The rearrangement links TRBV29-1 to TRBJ1-4; no reliable D call. V lost 6 bases, J lost 11 bases, and 13 bases lay in between. Germline values: CDR1 SQVTM, CDR2 ANQGSEA. The CDR3 loop spans 11 amino acids. DNA for the CDR3: TGCAGCGTCCTCGGCCGGGGTAAACTGTTTTTT. This gives the protein CSVLGRGKLFF.

This sequence joins TRBV7-8 and TRBJ2-1; D is perhaps TRBD1 (6 bases). Between the trimmed V and J ends, which lost 7 bases and 0 bases, there was a span of 16 bases. From germline, CDR1 is SGHVS and CDR2 FQNEAQ. This CDR3 is built from 16 residues. The CDR3 DNA sequence: TGTGCCAGCAACTTGTACAGGGAGAGCTCCTACAATGAGCAGTTCTTC. This gives the protein CASNLYRESSYNEQFF.

The J gene is TRBJ2-1, the V gene TRBV7-9; 12 bases line up with TRBD2. The germline V gene encodes CDR1 SEHNR and CDR2 FQNEAQ (reference sequence). V shed 7 bases, J shed 6 bases, and the junction held 4 bases outside the gene matches. The CDR3 length is 14 residues. The CDR3 DNA follows: TGTGCCAGCACCTCGACTAGCGGGAGCAATGAGCAGTTCTTC. This codes for CASTSTSGSNEQFF.

This rearrangement joins TRBV19 to TRBJ2-7, with D perhaps matching TRBD1 (5 bases). Per germline, CDR1 LNHDA and CDR2 SQIVND (reference sequence). The length of the CDR3 is 15 residues. The V end lost 1 base, the J end lost 0 bases, and 10 bases lay between the germline ends. For the CDR3, the DNA is TGTGCCAGTAGTATAGGTCAGGGAAGCTCCTACGAGCAGTACTTC. This gives the protein CASSIGQGSSYEQYF.

This clonotype appeared a few times. The V and J genes are TRBV27 and TRBJ1-2; the match to TRBD1 covers 10 bases. The V and J ends lost 5 bases and 8 bases, in that order; junction bases with no gene match: 5. This CDR3 is 13 amino acids long. Germline loops: CDR1 MNHEY, CDR2 SMNVEV (reference sequence). DNA for the CDR3: TGTGCCAGCAGTGCGGGACAGGGGATGGGCTACACCTTC. Protein: CASSAGQGMGYTF.

The rearrangement links TRBV5-4 to TRBJ2-1; D is perhaps TRBD2 (6 bases). In germline, CDR1 is SGHNT, CDR2 YYREEE (reference sequence). The CDR3 has 12 amino acids. Trimming pared 5 bases from V and 12 bases from J, leaving 15 bases between. CDR3 protein: CASSFGRGWQFF. DNA of the CDR3: TGTGCCAGCAGTTTCGGGCGGGGATGGCAGTTCTTC.

At least ten counts were recorded for this clonotype. V and J are TRBV20-1 and TRBJ2-5, with TRBD2 matching 8 bases. This CDR3 is built from 14 residues. V lost 0 bases to trimming and J lost 2 bases; unmatched junction nucleotides: 2. Looked up from germline, CDR1 is DFQATT and CDR2 is SNEGSKA (reference sequence). DNA of the CDR3: TGCAGTGCTAGAGATGAGCGGGAGCAAGAGACCCAGTACTTC. It specifies CSARDEREQETQYF.